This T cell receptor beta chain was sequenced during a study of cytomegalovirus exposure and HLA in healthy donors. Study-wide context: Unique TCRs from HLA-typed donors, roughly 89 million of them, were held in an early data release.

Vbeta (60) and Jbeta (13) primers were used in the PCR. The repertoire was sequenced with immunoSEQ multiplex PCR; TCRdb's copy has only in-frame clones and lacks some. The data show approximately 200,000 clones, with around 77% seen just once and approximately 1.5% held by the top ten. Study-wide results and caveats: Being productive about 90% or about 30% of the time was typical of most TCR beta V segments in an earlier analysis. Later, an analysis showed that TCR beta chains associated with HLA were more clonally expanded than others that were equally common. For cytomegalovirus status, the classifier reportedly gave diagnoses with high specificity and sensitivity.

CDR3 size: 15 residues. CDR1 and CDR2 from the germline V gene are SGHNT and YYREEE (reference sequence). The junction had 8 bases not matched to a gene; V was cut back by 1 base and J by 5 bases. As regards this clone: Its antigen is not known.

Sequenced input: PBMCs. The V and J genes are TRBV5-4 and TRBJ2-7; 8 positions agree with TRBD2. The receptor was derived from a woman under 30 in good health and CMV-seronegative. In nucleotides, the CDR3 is TGTGCCAGCAGCTTGATCCTAGCGGGCCCCCACGAGCAGTACTTC. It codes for CASSLILAGPHEQYF.